The clone carrying this TCR beta chain was detected a few times. The CDR3 is 13 residues long. V was pared by 9 bases and J by 2 bases, with 12 bases between. From germline, CDR1 is KGHDR and CDR2 SFDVKD. These data are taken from a study of identical twins. After template switching added a universal primer site, the resulting cDNA carried unique molecular identifiers. TCRdb recomputed calls from the 5' RACE reads with MiXCR, one row per CDR3 protein. This sample has 1.5 million to 2 million distinct CDR3 sequences; about 32% occur once, and the top ten carry roughly 0.3%. Sequencing used cord blood. The TCR comes from a newborn girl in good health. The chain recombines TRBV24-1 with TRBJ1-2; no firm D call. This CDR3 is CATQAPGNYGYTF. CDR3 in DNA: TGTGCCACCCAGGCCCCGGGGAACTATGGCTACACCTTC.